The entry below gives a single T cell receptor (beta chain) sequence along with its context. Its antigen remains unknown. The sample is drawn from a study of blood T cells in healthy people across ages. Overall study findings and caveats: The study found more naive CD4+ cells and higher diversity in long-lived than aged donors.

The length of the CDR3 is 17 residues. The germline V gene encodes CDR1 ENHRY and CDR2 SYGVKD. PCR was performed a second time for about 6 to 11 cycles using a sample-barcoded 5' primer and a J-beta primer mix. TCRdb independently ran MiXCR on the 5' RACE reads; one entry per CDR3 protein. Among about 1.5 million distinct CDR3 sequences listed, about 45% were seen once. The sequence was collected from a woman under 30 in good health. The specimen sequenced was blood. This chain joins TRBV10-3 and TRBJ2-1; 7 bases are a match to TRBD2. The J call may be in error: the DNA end matches TRBJ2-7 better. The CDR3 sequence is CAITPGEWEGADNEQYF. In DNA, the CDR3 is TGTGCCATCACCCCCGGGGAGTGGGAGGGAGCGGACAATGAGCAGTACTTC.